The T cell receptor (beta chain) described here comes from a study of identical twins. One entry per CDR3 protein, called by TCRdb with MiXCR from the 5' RACE reads. Of about 720,000 distinct CDR3 sequences in the sample, over 15% were seen once. The CDR3 spans 17 residues. Germline lookup yields CDR1 DFQATT and CDR2 SNEGSKA (reference sequence). Germline trimming cut 2 bases from V and 5 bases from J; bases unmatched to any gene: 12. These sequences were also reported in another study, on T cells expressing NK-cell markers. As reported in that work: Cells sorted as CD3+CD56+NKG2C+, CD3+CD56+NKG2C- and CD3+CD56-NKG2C+ T cells supplied the TCR beta repertoires. HCMV serostatus: seven of eight sequenced donors positive, one negative. Dominant NKG2C+ clonotypes in roughly six donors made up roughly 1.0-7.0% of CD8+ T cells. There were several donors in whom these clonotypes also led the CD3+CD56-NKG2C+ fraction.

The sequence was collected from a woman between 18 and 29 years old in good health. This chain joins TRBV20-1 and TRBJ2-3; 11 bases fit TRBD2. Material: PBMCs. CDR3 protein: CSARRTEISGRGDTQYF. The CDR3 DNA is TGCAGTGCTAGAAGGACTGAGATTAGCGGGAGGGGAGATACGCAGTATTTT.